Listed here are 30 T cell receptor beta chains from one sample, sequenced in a study of shared clonotypes between healthy human individuals. Here immunoSEQ multiplex PCR was the method, and the copy in TCRdb shows in-frame clones only, minus some. The repertoire holds about 2.1 million clones, with roughly 95% as singletons. As defined, naive CD8 cells were CD45RO-negative and positively selected for CCR7, with terminally differentiated effector memory CD45RA+ cells excluded. What was sequenced was naive CD8+ T cells from PBMCs. Every receptor here comes from a young man in good health. Some clones in this sample may be carry-over from other donors' samples.

This clone appeared once. The chain combines TRBV7-8 with TRBJ1-5; maybe TRBD1 (6 bases). This CDR3 contains 15 residues. Germline CDR1 SGHVS, CDR2 FQNEAQ. Trimming removed 5 bases at V and 4 bases at J, with 15 bases between. The CDR3 DNA follows: TGTGCCAGCAGCGACCTGGACAGATTTAATCAGCCCCAGCATTTT. Translation: CASSDLDRFNQPQHF. Combining the CDR3 with reference TRBV7-8 and TRBJ1-5 gives the whole variable domain GAGVSQSPRYKVAKRGQDVALRCDPISGHVSLFWYQQALGQGPEFLTYFQNEAQLDKSGLPSDRFFAERPEGSVSTLKIQRTQQEDSAVYLCASSDLDRFNQPQHFGDGTRLSIL.

This sequence joins TRBV29-1 and TRBJ2-1; D may be TRBD1 or TRBD2 (5 bases each). Per germline, CDR1 SQVTM and CDR2 ANQGSEA. The CDR3 has 13 amino acids. Trimming left V 6 bases short and J 8 bases short, with 17 bases between. CDR3 protein: CSVGSPGAHEQFF. The CDR3 coding sequence is TGCAGCGTGGGGTCTCCCGGGGCTCATGAGCAGTTCTTC.

V and J are TRBV9 and TRBJ2-3, with 9 bases aligning to TRBD1. The CDR3 contains 16 residues. Germline V gene lookup returns CDR1 SGDLS and CDR2 YYNGEE. V lost 5 bases to trimming and J lost 2 bases; unmatched junction nucleotides: 9. The CDR3 loop is CASRSGTGPITDTQYF. As DNA, the CDR3 is TGTGCCAGCAGAAGCGGGACAGGGCCTATCACAGATACGCAGTATTTT. The full variable domain, with the rest looked up from reference TRBV9 and TRBJ2-3, is DSGVTQTPKHLITATGQRVTLRCSPRSGDLSVYWYQQSLDQGLQFLIQYYNGEERAKGNILERFSAQQFPDLHSELNLSSLELGDSALYFCASRSGTGPITDTQYFGPGTRLTVL.

V is TRBV6-1 and J is TRBJ1-1; 8 positions match TRBD1. The germline V gene encodes CDR1 MNHNS and CDR2 SASEGT. The CDR3 sequence is 11 residues long. With 7 bases clipped from V and 6 bases from J, the junction kept 1 base outside the gene matches. The CDR3: CASTGGPEAFF. Here the CDR3 DNA reads TGTGCCAGCACAGGGGGCCCTGAAGCTTTCTTT.

This chain joins TRBV9 and TRBJ1-3, with D uncertain. This CDR3 has 15 amino acids. CDR1 is SGDLS and CDR2 is YYNGEE in the germline V gene. With 3 bases removed from V and 0 bases from J, the gap between germline ends came to 10 bases. CDR3: CASSGALDSGNTIYF. In DNA, the CDR3 is TGTGCCAGCAGCGGGGCGCTTGACTCTGGAAACACCATATATTTT.

The rearrangement uses TRBV29-1 and TRBJ2-7; D gene unclear. CDR3 size: 13 residues. Germline CDR1 is SQVTM and CDR2 is ANQGSEA. V shed 4 bases and J shed 2 bases, with 12 bases lying between them. DNA for the CDR3: TGCAGCGTTGTTGCGTCCCGGGCCTACGAGCAGTACTTC. Translation gives CSVVASRAYEQYF.

The V gene is TRBV5-1, the J gene TRBJ1-4, with D unclear. This CDR3 has 15 residues. V lost 4 bases and J 0 bases, leaving 10 bases between the germline ends. CDR1 is SGHRS and CDR2 is YFSETQ in the germline V gene. CDR3 in DNA: TGCGCCAGCAGCGTAAATGGGGCAACTAATGAAAAACTGTTTTTT. Translation gives CASSVNGATNEKLFF. The complete variable domain, with remaining parts taken from reference TRBV5-1 and TRBJ1-4, reads KAGVTQTPRYLIKTRGQQVTLSCSPISGHRSVSWYQQTPGQGLQFLFEYFSETQRNKGNFPGRFSGRQFSNSRSEMNVSTLELGDSALYLCASSVNGATNEKLFFGSGTQLSVL.

This sequence joins TRBV19 and TRBJ1-5; D perhaps matches TRBD1 (6 bases). Trimming stripped 4 bases from V and 4 bases from J, with 14 bases between. This CDR3 is 15 amino acids long. The germline V gene has CDR1 LNHDA and CDR2 SQIVND (reference sequence). The DNA of the CDR3 is TGTGCCAGTAGTAGCCCCGGACAGTTGAATCAGCCCCAGCATTTT. This codes for CASSSPGQLNQPQHF.

The V gene is TRBV5-8, the J gene TRBJ2-7, with TRBD2 matching over 11 bases. The CDR3 runs to 16 residues. V gave up 3 bases and J gave up 2 bases; unmatched junction bases: 7. Germline values: CDR1 SGHTS, CDR2 YDEGEE. The CDR3 region has the DNA TGTGCCAGCAGCTCGGAGGCGGGACTAGCGGCCTACGAGCAGTACTTC. Translating gives CASSSEAGLAAYEQYF.

This clone has more than one count but fewer than ten. The chain employs TRBV4-3 and TRBJ2-2, with 8 bases fitting TRBD2. CDR3 size: 15 residues. Germline V lookup: CDR1 LGHNA, CDR2 YSLEER. J lost 7 bases, V lost 3 bases, and 7 bases had no gene match. This CDR3 is CASSQSTSAVGELFF. The CDR3 region has the DNA TGCGCCAGCAGCCAGTCGACTAGCGCCGTCGGGGAGCTGTTTTTT.

This clone was counted once. The chain is built from TRBV28 and TRBJ1-5; 9 nucleotides agree with TRBD1. The ends lost 6 bases at V and 2 bases at J; junction bases unmatched: 8. Per germline, CDR1 MDHEN and CDR2 SYDVKM. CDR3 length equals 16 residues. The chain's CDR3 is CASSYPRDRGNQPQHF. For the CDR3, the DNA is TGTGCCAGCAGCTACCCCCGGGACAGGGGCAATCAGCCCCAGCATTTT.

This clone appeared once. This chain connects TRBV19 to TRBJ2-2; D is unresolved. Trimming removed 4 bases from V and 6 bases from J, with 12 bases in between. The length of the CDR3 is 14 residues. Germline V lookup: CDR1 LNHDA, CDR2 SQIVND (reference sequence). The CDR3 region is CASSTVWKPGELFF. CDR3 in DNA: TGTGCCAGTAGTACGGTGTGGAAACCCGGGGAGCTGTTTTTT.

The chain carries TRBV5-1 and TRBJ2-7, with 7 bases aligning to TRBD2. The germline V gene has CDR1 SGHRS and CDR2 YFSETQ. The CDR3 sequence is 16 residues long. The trim removed 1 base at V and 0 bases at J, leaving 7 bases unmatched. Written as DNA, the CDR3 is TGCGCCAGCAGCTTGTCTTCCCGGGAGGACTCCTACGAGCAGTACTTC. It encodes CASSLSSREDSYEQYF.

Comments on this clone: Distinct nucleotide sequences in the sample also encode this CDR3. The chain joins TRBV9 to TRBJ1-1; 9 nucleotides align to TRBD1. From germline, CDR1 is SGDLS and CDR2 YYNGEE. This CDR3 has 14 amino acids. V shed 2 bases, J shed 4 bases, and the junction held 3 bases outside the gene matches. The CDR3 nucleotides read TGTGCCAGCAGCGTGGGACAGGGAGCCACTGAAGCTTTCTTT. It translates to CASSVGQGATEAFF. Variable domain in full (rest from reference TRBV9 and TRBJ1-1): DSGVTQTPKHLITATGQRVTLRCSPRSGDLSVYWYQQSLDQGLQFLIQYYNGEERAKGNILERFSAQQFPDLHSELNLSSLELGDSALYFCASSVGQGATEAFFGQGTRLTVV.

The genes are TRBV5-1 and TRBJ2-5; tentative D call: TRBD1 (6 bases). This CDR3 is built from 15 residues. Per germline, CDR1 SGHRS and CDR2 YFSETQ. Trimming removed 0 bases from V and 5 bases from J, with 14 bases in between. CDR3 sequence (DNA): TGCGCCAGCAGCTTGGGACTGACAGGAGCGGAGACCCAGTACTTC. This codes for CASSLGLTGAETQYF. Supplemented by reference TRBV5-1 and TRBJ2-5, the full variable domain reads KAGVTQTPRYLIKTRGQQVTLSCSPISGHRSVSWYQQTPGQGLQFLFEYFSETQRNKGNFPGRFSGRQFSNSRSEMNVSTLELGDSALYLCASSLGLTGAETQYFGPGTRLLVL.

The chain employs TRBV28 and TRBJ1-1; 11 nucleotides match TRBD1. Germline CDR1 and CDR2: MDHEN and SYDVKM. CDR3 length: 16 residues. Trimming took 3 bases from V and 5 from J; bases not matched to a gene: 8. In DNA form, the CDR3 reads TGTGCCAGCAGTTTGGAAGGGACAGGGGGGGGAACTGAAGCTTTCTTT. Its protein product is CASSLEGTGGGTEAFF.

This chain joins TRBV2 and TRBJ2-5; 9 bases fit TRBD1. Germline values: CDR1 SNHLY, CDR2 FYNNEI. The ends lost 5 bases at V and 4 bases at J; junction bases unmatched: 11. The CDR3 loop spans 16 amino acids. CDR3 in DNA: TGTGCCAGCAGTCCCCCAACGACAGGGGGGTCAGAGACCCAGTACTTC. It encodes CASSPPTTGGSETQYF.

The chain is built from TRBV9 and TRBJ2-5, with TRBD2 matching over 7 bases. The CDR3 totals 16 residues. Per the germline V gene, CDR1 is SGDLS and CDR2 is YYNGEE. V gave up 0 bases and J gave up 2 bases; unmatched junction bases: 7. CDR3 coding DNA: TGTGCCAGCAGCGTAGGGGGCGGGAGCCCGCAAGAGACCCAGTACTTC. This gives the protein CASSVGGGSPQETQYF. Combining the CDR3 with reference TRBV9 and TRBJ2-5 gives the whole variable domain DSGVTQTPKHLITATGQRVTLRCSPRSGDLSVYWYQQSLDQGLQFLIQYYNGEERAKGNILERFSAQQFPDLHSELNLSSLELGDSALYFCASSVGGGSPQETQYFGPGTRLLVL.

The chain carries TRBV27 and TRBJ2-2, with 10 bases that match TRBD2. CDR3 length equals 16 residues. CDR1 and CDR2 (germline): MNHEY, SMNVEV (reference sequence). The V gene end was trimmed by 5 bases and the J gene end by 4 bases; junction bases not matched to a gene: 7. The CDR3 is CASSAGLASSTGELFF. As DNA, the CDR3 is TGTGCCAGCAGTGCGGGACTAGCGTCGTCCACCGGGGAGCTGTTTTTT.

Regarding this clone: Other nucleotide sequences from this sample produce the same CDR3. The rearrangement links TRBV7-9 to TRBJ2-5, with D possibly matching TRBD2 (6 bases). In germline, CDR1 is SEHNR, CDR2 FQNEAQ (reference sequence). V dropped 5 bases and J dropped 1 base, with 11 bases sitting between them. The length of the CDR3 is 14 residues. Written as DNA, the CDR3 is TGTGCCAGCAGCCTGGGCGGGATCCAAGAGACCCAGTACTTC. Protein sequence: CASSLGGIQETQYF.

This chain links TRBV21-1 with TRBJ1-5. TRBV21-1 is marked as a pseudogene. CDR3 length: 16 residues. CDR3 amino acids: CASSRTRGGSNQPQHF. The CDR3 coding sequence is TGTGCCAGCAGTAGGACGAGGGGAGGGAGCAATCAGCCCCAGCATTTT.

The chain joins TRBV7-9 to TRBJ1-2; 7 bases match TRBD1. The germline gives CDR1 SEHNR, CDR2 FQNEAQ (reference sequence). This CDR3 contains 14 residues. V lost 1 base, J lost 7 bases, and 6 bases stayed unmatched. CDR3 sequence reads: CASSLGGTAGGYTF. In DNA, the CDR3 is TGTGCCAGCAGCTTAGGTGGGACAGCCGGTGGCTACACCTTC.

The chain joins TRBV7-9 to TRBJ2-7, with a possible D match to TRBD2 (5 bases). CDR1 and CDR2 (germline): SEHNR, FQNEAQ (reference sequence). With 5 bases removed from V and 1 base from J, the gap between germline ends came to 15 bases. The length of the CDR3 is 15 residues. The CDR3 DNA follows: TGTGCCAGCAGCCCGACGCGGGTCCTGTCCTACGAGCAGTACTTC. Its protein is CASSPTRVLSYEQYF.

This chain connects TRBV7-9 to TRBJ2-2; possible D gene TRBD2, 6 bases. Germline lookup yields CDR1 SEHNR and CDR2 FQNEAQ (reference sequence). V lost 3 bases and J 4 bases, leaving 12 bases between the germline ends. The CDR3 runs to 15 residues. CDR3 in amino acids: CASSFGEVFTGELFF. Here the CDR3 DNA reads TGTGCCAGCAGCTTTGGGGAGGTATTCACCGGGGAGCTGTTTTTT.

The V call is TRBV5-5, the J call TRBJ2-7; TRBD2 might be the D (5 bases). CDR1 SGHKS and CDR2 YYEKEE come from the germline V gene (reference sequence). V was trimmed by 2 bases and J by 1 base, leaving 19 bases between them. The CDR3 contains 17 residues. CDR3 residues: CASSFLIGGGLSYEQYF. Here the CDR3 DNA reads TGTGCCAGCAGCTTCCTGATCGGAGGCGGATTATCCTACGAGCAGTACTTC.

This chain links TRBV7-9 with TRBJ1-1; 7 bases agree with TRBD1. V lost 5 bases and J lost 0; bases outside the gene matches: 6. This CDR3 region has 15 residues. CDR1 is SEHNR, CDR2 FQNEAQ, per germline (reference sequence). The CDR3 is CASSPKTGLNTEAFF. The DNA for the CDR3 is TGTGCCAGCAGCCCAAAGACAGGGCTGAACACTGAAGCTTTCTTT.

As regards this clone: The sample holds other DNA sequences that translate to the same CDR3. This rearrangement joins TRBV27 to TRBJ2-7; TRBD2 matches at 8 bases. The CDR3 runs to 14 residues. Germline trimming cut 0 bases from V and 2 bases from J; bases unmatched to any gene: 0. Germline V gene sequence: CDR1 MNHEY, CDR2 SMNVEV (reference sequence). As DNA, the CDR3 is TGTGCCAGCAGTTTATCGGGACTAGCCTACGAGCAGTACTTC. Residues: CASSLSGLAYEQYF.

This chain connects TRBV6-5 to TRBJ2-7; D possibly corresponds to TRBD1 (5 bases). This CDR3 contains 15 residues. Germline values: CDR1 MNHEY, CDR2 SVGAGI. V gave up 0 bases and J gave up 5 bases, with 14 bases separating them. This chain's CDR3 is CASSYSKQGRHEQYF. The DNA of the CDR3 is TGTGCCAGCAGTTACTCGAAGCAGGGCAGACACGAGCAGTACTTC.

This chain links TRBV27 with TRBJ2-7; TRBD1 agrees at 7 bases. The junction had 9 bases not matched to a gene; V was cut back by 0 bases and J by 4 bases. The CDR3 length is 16 residues. CDR1 and CDR2 from the germline V gene are MNHEY and SMNVEV (reference sequence). CDR3 sequence reads: CASSLSRKGATYEQYF. In nucleotides, the CDR3 is TGTGCCAGCAGTTTATCGAGGAAGGGGGCGACATACGAGCAGTACTTC.

CDR3 DNA sequence: TGTGCCAGCAGTGTCAACAGGGGGGGCTCTGGAAACACCATATATTTT. This gives the protein CASSVNRGGSGNTIYF. The chain joins TRBV27 to TRBJ1-3; 8 nucleotides align to TRBD1. After removal of 5 bases from V and 0 bases from J, the junction contained 6 bases not matched to a gene. In germline, CDR1 is MNHEY, CDR2 SMNVEV (reference sequence). This CDR3 has 16 residues.